This entry features one T cell receptor (beta chain) sequence. The sample belongs to a study of blood T cell repertoires in COVID-19. Assay: immunoSEQ multiplex PCR; the TCRdb copy retains only in-frame clones and omits some. The sample carries roughly 76,000 clones, 90% recorded once. V was shortened by 8 bases and J by 1 base, with 9 bases between the two germline ends. Germline CDR1 SNHLY, CDR2 FYNNEI. This CDR3 has 12 amino acids. The sample was peripheral blood. V is TRBV2 and J is TRBJ2-7; D may be TRBD2 (6 bases). This TCR was recovered from a man aged 45-60 years with acute or convalescent COVID-19. In DNA, the CDR3 is TGTGCCAGCCGCGGGGTTTCCTACGAGCAGTACTTC. The encoded protein is CASRGVSYEQYF.